What follows describes a single T cell receptor beta chain. This sample was included in a study of blood T cell repertoires in COVID-19. Whole-study context: Collection of acute and convalescent COVID-19 samples took place in the United States, Italy and Spain. PBMCs, B-cell-depleted T cells, or T cells were the source of the cDNA or gDNA that made up the material.

Per the study methods: Estimation of nucleated cell counts was performed using reference gene primer amplification. Data came from immunoSEQ multiplex PCR; TCRdb stores just in-frame clones and leaves some out. V and J calls and clone size come straight from that table; D and trimming were deduced from the DNA. The data contain about 73,000 clones, 89% of them singletons. The TCR originated in an elderly man with acute or convalescent COVID-19. Sequenced material: peripheral blood.

CDR3 protein: CASSYDSGSPYEQYF. CDR3 DNA sequence: TGTGCCAGCAGCTACGATAGCGGGAGCCCCTACGAGCAGTACTTC. The chain combines TRBV11-2 with TRBJ2-7; 9 bases align to TRBD2. This CDR3 spans 15 amino acids. Trimming cost V 4 bases and J 2 bases; bases outside gene matches: 6. The V gene's germline CDR1 is SGHAT and CDR2 FQNNGV.